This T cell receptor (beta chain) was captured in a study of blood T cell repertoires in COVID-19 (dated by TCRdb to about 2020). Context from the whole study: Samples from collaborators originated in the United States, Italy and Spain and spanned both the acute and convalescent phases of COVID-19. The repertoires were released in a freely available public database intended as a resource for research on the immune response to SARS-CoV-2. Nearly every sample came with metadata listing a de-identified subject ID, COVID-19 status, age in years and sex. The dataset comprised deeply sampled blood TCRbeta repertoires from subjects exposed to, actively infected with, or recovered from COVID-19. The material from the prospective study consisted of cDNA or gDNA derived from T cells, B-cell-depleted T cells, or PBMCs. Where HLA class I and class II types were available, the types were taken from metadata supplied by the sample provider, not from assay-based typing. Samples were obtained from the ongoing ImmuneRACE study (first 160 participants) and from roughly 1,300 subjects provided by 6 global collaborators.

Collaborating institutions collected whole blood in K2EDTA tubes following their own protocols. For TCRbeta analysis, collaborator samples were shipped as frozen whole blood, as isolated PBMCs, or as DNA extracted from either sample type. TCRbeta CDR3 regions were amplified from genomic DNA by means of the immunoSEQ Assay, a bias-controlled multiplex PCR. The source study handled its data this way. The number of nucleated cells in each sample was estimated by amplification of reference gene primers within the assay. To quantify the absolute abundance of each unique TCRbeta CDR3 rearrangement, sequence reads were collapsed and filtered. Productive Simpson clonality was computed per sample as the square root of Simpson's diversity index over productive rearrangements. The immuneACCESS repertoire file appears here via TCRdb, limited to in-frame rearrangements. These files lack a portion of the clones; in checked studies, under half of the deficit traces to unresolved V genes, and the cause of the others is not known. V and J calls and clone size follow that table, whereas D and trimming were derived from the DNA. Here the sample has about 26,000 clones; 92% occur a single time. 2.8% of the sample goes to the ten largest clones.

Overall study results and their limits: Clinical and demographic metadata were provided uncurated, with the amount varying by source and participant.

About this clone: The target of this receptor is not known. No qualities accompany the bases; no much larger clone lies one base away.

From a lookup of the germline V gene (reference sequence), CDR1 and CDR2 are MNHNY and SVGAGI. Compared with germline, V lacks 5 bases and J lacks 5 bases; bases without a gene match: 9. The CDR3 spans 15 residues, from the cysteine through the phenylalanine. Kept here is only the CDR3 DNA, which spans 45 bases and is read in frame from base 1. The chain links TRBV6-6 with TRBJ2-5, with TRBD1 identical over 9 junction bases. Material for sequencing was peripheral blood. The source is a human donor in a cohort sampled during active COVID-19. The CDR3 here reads CASSPPGQGGETQYF. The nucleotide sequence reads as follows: TGTGCCAGCAGTCCTCCGGGACAGGGAGGGGAGACCCAGTACTTC.